These T cell receptor beta chains were read from a single sample in a study of shared clonotypes between healthy human individuals. TCRdb keeps only in-frame clones here, not all; method: immunoSEQ multiplex PCR. Of roughly 1,600,000 clones detected, 98% appear once; the ten largest clones hold about 0.34%. The sequenced material came from naive CD4+ T cells sorted from blood. The receptors stem from a man aged 25 to 40 in good health. The CDR3 runs from the conserved cysteine through the conserved F or W. D genes are given only for firm matches. Rows give clone size only sometimes, using once, few, many, or a class for an expanded clone.

CASSSQVNIQYF | TGTGCCAGCAGCTCTCAGGTCAACATTCAGTACTTC | TRBJ2-4 | TRBV11-2 | . | once
CASSVVAAFTGELFF | TGTGCCAGCAGCGTAGTAGCAGCGTTCACCGGGGAGCTGTTTTTT | TRBJ2-2 | TRBV9 | . | .
CASSLWGLESTDTQYF | TGTGCCAGCAGTTTATGGGGACTAGAGAGCACAGATACGCAGTATTTT | TRBJ2-3 | TRBV28 | TRBD2 | .
CASSQDGGGELFF | TGCGCCAGCAGCCAAGACGGAGGCGGGGAGCTGTTTTTT | TRBJ2-2 | TRBV4-3 | . | once
CATINDPTGGSSYEQYF | TGTGCCACCATCAATGATCCCACAGGGGGGAGCTCCTACGAGCAGTACTTC | TRBJ2-7 | TRBV27 | TRBD1 | .
CASSYHSGSGSYEQYF | TGTGCCAGCAGTTACCATAGCGGGAGCGGCTCCTACGAGCAGTACTTC | TRBJ2-7 | TRBV6-6 | TRBD2 | .
CASSFKSYNEQFF | TGTGCCAGCAGCTTTAAAAGCTACAATGAGCAGTTCTTC | TRBJ2-1 | TRBV5-4 | . | .
CASSTDGNTGELFF | TGTGCCAGCAGCACGGACGGGAACACCGGGGAGCTGTTTTTT | TRBJ2-2 | TRBV11-3 | . | .
CASSSGGARTDTQYF | TGCGCCAGCAGCTCGGGGGGAGCTCGCACAGATACGCAGTATTTT | TRBJ2-3 | TRBV5-1 | TRBD2 | .
CASSLTSGRHEQYF | TGTGCCAGCAGCTTGACTAGCGGGAGGCACGAGCAGTACTTC | TRBJ2-7 | TRBV11-2 | TRBD2 | .
CASSLQGLTDTQYF | TGCGCCAGCAGCTTGCAGGGACTCACAGATACGCAGTATTTT | TRBJ2-3 | TRBV5-1 | . | .
CASSLDRVQPQHF | TGTGCCAGCAGCTTGGACAGGGTTCAGCCCCAGCATTTT | TRBJ1-5 | TRBV5-6 | . | .
CASSPFSGSQETQYF | TGTGCCAGCAGTCCATTTAGCGGATCTCAAGAGACCCAGTACTTC | TRBJ2-5 | TRBV25-1 | . | .
CASSERGWATGETQYF | TGTGCCAGCAGTGAACGGGGCTGGGCCACGGGAGAGACCCAGTACTTC | TRBJ2-5 | TRBV25-1 | . | .
CASSLEGGEQYF | TGTGCCAGCAGCTTGGAGGGGGGCGAGCAGTACTTC | TRBJ2-7 | TRBV5-5 | . | .
CASRSSSGYEQYF | TGTGCCAGCAGGAGCTCTTCCGGCTACGAGCAGTACTTC | TRBJ2-7 | TRBV27 | . | .
CASSEISGPYNEQFF | TGTGCCAGCAGTGAAATAAGCGGGCCGTACAATGAGCAGTTCTTC | TRBJ2-1 | TRBV6-1 | . | .
CASSLAWGKDTQYF | TGTGCCAGCAGCTTAGCATGGGGAAAAGATACGCAGTATTTT | TRBJ2-3 | TRBV11-2 | . | .
CASSPPRDRDTDTQYF | TGTGCCAGCTCACCACCCAGGGACAGGGATACAGATACGCAGTATTTT | TRBJ2-3 | TRBV18 | TRBD1 | .
CASSPQPGNQPQHF | TGTGCCAGCTCACCTCAGCCGGGGAATCAGCCCCAGCATTTT | TRBJ1-5 | TRBV18 | . | .
CASSLSLAQIETQYF | TGTGCCAGCAGTTTGTCACTAGCCCAGATAGAGACCCAGTACTTC | TRBJ2-5 | TRBV28 | . | once
CASSLPGQGDISYGYTF | TGTGCCAGTAGCCTACCGGGACAGGGGGATATCAGCTATGGCTACACCTTC | TRBJ1-2 | TRBV19 | TRBD1 | .
CAWSRGQLQETQYF | TGTGCCTGGAGTAGGGGACAGTTACAAGAGACCCAGTACTTC | TRBJ2-5 | TRBV30 | TRBD1 | .
CASSPAGTGGLGQYF | TGTGCCAGCTCACCGGCCGGGACAGGGGGGCTCGGGCAGTACTTC | TRBJ2-7 | TRBV18 | TRBD1 | once
CASSGRDTIYF | TGTGCCTCATCAGGGAGAGACACCATATATTTT | TRBJ1-3 | TRBV10-3 | . | .
CASSLAGRGNTEAFF | TGTGCCAGCAGCTTAGCGGGCAGGGGAAACACTGAAGCTTTCTTT | TRBJ1-1 | TRBV11-2 | . | .
CASSETGRHYEQYF | TGCGCCAGCAGCGAGACCGGGCGGCACTACGAGCAGTACTTC | TRBJ2-7 | TRBV10-1 | . | once
CSVGTSNQPQHF | TGCAGCGTTGGGACCAGCAATCAGCCCCAGCATTTT | TRBJ1-5 | TRBV29-1 | . | once
CASSYETLSGEQYF | TGTGCCAGCAGTTATGAGACTTTGAGTGGGGAGCAGTACTTC | TRBJ2-7 | TRBV6-5 | . | .
CAISESVPGPQHF | TGTGCCATCAGTGAGTCGGTCCCCGGGCCCCAGCATTTT | TRBJ1-5 | TRBV10-3 | . | .
CASREQGLSYEQYF | TGTGCCAGCAGGGAGCAGGGCCTTAGTTACGAGCAGTACTTC | TRBJ2-7 | TRBV28 | . | .
CASSRPGTGSPREQYF | TGCGCCAGCAGTAGACCCGGGACAGGGTCTCCTAGGGAGCAGTACTTC | TRBJ2-7 | TRBV10-2 | TRBD1 | .
CASSGGQQETQYF | TGTGCCAGCAGCGGGGGACAGCAAGAGACCCAGTACTTC | TRBJ2-5 | TRBV9 | TRBD1 | .
CASKSTAQNYGYTF | TGTGCCAGCAAGTCGACAGCACAAAACTATGGCTACACCTTC | TRBJ1-2 | TRBV6-4 | . | .
CATSRDSGQIRATEAFF | TGTGCCACCAGCAGAGATTCGGGACAGATTAGAGCCACTGAAGCTTTCTTT | TRBJ1-1 | TRBV15 | TRBD1 | .
CASSRWGREASYEQYF | TGTGCCAGCTCGCGCTGGGGGCGGGAGGCCTCCTACGAGCAGTACTTC | TRBJ2-7 | TRBV18 | TRBD2 | .
CASSIRDRGQNEQFF | TGCGCCAGCAGCATCCGGGACAGGGGGCAAAATGAGCAGTTCTTC | TRBJ2-1 | TRBV4-1 | TRBD1 | .
CASSVIPGTDTQYF | TGTGCCAGCAGTGTTATTCCTGGGACAGATACGCAGTATTTT | TRBJ2-3 | TRBV6-1 | . | .
CASSLDLARIQETQYF | TGTGCCAGCAGCTTGGACCTCGCCCGCATCCAAGAGACCCAGTACTTC | TRBJ2-5 | TRBV5-5 | . | .
CASSLAGTGEGTYEQYF | TGTGCCAGCAGCTTAGCGGGGACAGGGGAGGGCACCTACGAGCAGTACTTC | TRBJ2-7 | TRBV7-9 | TRBD1 | .